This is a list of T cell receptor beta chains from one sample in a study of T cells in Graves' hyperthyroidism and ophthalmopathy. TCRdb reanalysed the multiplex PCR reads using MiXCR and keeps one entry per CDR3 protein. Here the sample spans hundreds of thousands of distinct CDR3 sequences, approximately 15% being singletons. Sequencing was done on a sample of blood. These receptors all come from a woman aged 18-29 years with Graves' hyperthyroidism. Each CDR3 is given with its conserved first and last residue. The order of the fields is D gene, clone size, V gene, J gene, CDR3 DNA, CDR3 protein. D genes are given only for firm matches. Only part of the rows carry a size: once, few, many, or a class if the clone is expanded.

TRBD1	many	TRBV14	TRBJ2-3	TGTGCCAGCAGCAACGGGGACAGCAGCACAGATACGCAGTATTTT	CASSNGDSSTDTQYF
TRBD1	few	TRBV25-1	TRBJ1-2	TGTGCCAGCAGTGAATTCCCGGGGCAGGGGGATGGCTACACCTTC	CASSEFPGQGDGYTF
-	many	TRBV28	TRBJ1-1	TGTGCCAGCACCAACCGGGGGAACACTGAAGCTTTCTTT	CASTNRGNTEAFF
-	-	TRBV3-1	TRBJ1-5	TGTGCCAGCAGCCAAGGGGGAGGGAACAATCAGCCCCAGCATTTT	CASSQGGGNNQPQHF
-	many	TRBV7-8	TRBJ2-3	TGTGCCAGCAGCTTAGTGCGCGCCGTACGGCCAGATACGCAGTATTTT	CASSLVRAVRPDTQYF
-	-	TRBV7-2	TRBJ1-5	TGTGCCAGCAGCTGGGGGACAAACAGCAATCAGCCCCAGCATTTT	CASSWGTNSNQPQHF
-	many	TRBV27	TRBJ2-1	TGTGCCAGCAGTCGATTTTTGGGGAGCTCCTACAATGAGCAGTTCTTC	CASSRFLGSSYNEQFF
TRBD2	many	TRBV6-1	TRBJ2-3	TGTGCCAGCAGTGAAAGAGGGGACTACCCACCCGATACGCAGTATTTT	CASSERGDYPPDTQYF
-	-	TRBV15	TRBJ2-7	TGTGCCACCAGCAGAAACTTCAACTCCTACGAGCAGTACTTC	CATSRNFNSYEQYF
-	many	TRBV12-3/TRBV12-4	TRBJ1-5	TGTGCCAGCAGTTTAACTACAATTCAGCCCCAGCATTTT	CASSLTTIQPQHF
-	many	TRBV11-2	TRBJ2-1	TGTGCCAGCAGCTCCGGACGACAGAGCTTCGACAATGAGCAGTTCTTC	CASSSGRQSFDNEQFF
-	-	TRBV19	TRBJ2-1	TGTGCCAGTAGTCAAACCTGGACCCGGGAGGAGCAGTTCTTC	CASSQTWTREEQFF
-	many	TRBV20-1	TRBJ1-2	TGCAGTGCTCCACTGGGGCAGCTGGATGGCTACACCTTC	CSAPLGQLDGYTF
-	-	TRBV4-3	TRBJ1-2	TGCGCCAGCAGCCAAGATCTCAGCGGGGGGCGTTCGAATGGCTACACCTTC	CASSQDLSGGRSNGYTF
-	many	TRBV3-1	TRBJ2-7	TGTGCCAGCAGCCAGGGTTTCGGATCCTACGAGCAGTACTTC	CASSQGFGSYEQYF
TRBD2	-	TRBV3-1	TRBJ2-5	TGTGCCAGCAGCCAAGGCGTAGCGGGAGGGGCGGCAGAGACCCAGTACTTC	CASSQGVAGGAAETQYF
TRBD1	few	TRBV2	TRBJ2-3	TGTGCCAGCAGTACAGGGGGCGCGAGTAATACGCAGTATTTT	CASSTGGASNTQYF
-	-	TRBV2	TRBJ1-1	TGTGCCAGCATCAATGGGGCGGAGGGAACGAGTGAAGCTTTCTTT	CASINGAEGTSEAFF
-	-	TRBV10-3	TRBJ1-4	TGTGCCATCAGTGAGTCGCAAACTAATGAAAAACTGTTTTTT	CAISESQTNEKLFF
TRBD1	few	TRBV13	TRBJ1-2	TGTGCCAGCAGCGGAGGACAGGGTCACTATGGCTACACCTTC	CASSGGQGHYGYTF
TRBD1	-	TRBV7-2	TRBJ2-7	TGTGCCAGCAGCTTAGACGGGACAGGGGGCGGCGAGCAGTACTTC	CASSLDGTGGGEQYF
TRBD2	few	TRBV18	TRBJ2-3	TGTGCCAGCTCACCACCGGTGGGTAGCGGGGGAGCAGATACGCAGTATTTT	CASSPPVGSGGADTQYF
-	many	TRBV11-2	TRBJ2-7	TGTGCCAGCAGCTTTGGGGATCTAGGCGAGCAGTACTTC	CASSFGDLGEQYF
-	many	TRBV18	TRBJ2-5	TGTGCCAGCTCACCACCGAGCCAAGAGACCCAGTACTTC	CASSPPSQETQYF
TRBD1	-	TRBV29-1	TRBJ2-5	TGCAGCGTTGTAGACAGGGTGAAGACCCAGTACTTC	CSVVDRVKTQYF
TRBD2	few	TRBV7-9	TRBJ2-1	TGTGCCAGCAGCTTAAGCGGACTAGCGGGAGAAGGGGACAATGAGCAGTTCTTC	CASSLSGLAGEGDNEQFF
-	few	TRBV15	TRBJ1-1	TGTGCCACCAGCAGAGATCGGTGGCAGGAAGCTTTCTTT	CATSRDRWQEAFF
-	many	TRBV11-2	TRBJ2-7	TGTGCCAGCAGCTTAGTGGGGGGGGCGGACAGGGTGTACGAGCAGTACTTC	CASSLVGGADRVYEQYF
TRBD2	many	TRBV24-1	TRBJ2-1	TGTGCCACCAGTGAGCAAACTAGCGGGAGGTTCAATGAGCAGTTCTTC	CATSEQTSGRFNEQFF
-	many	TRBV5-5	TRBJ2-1	TGTGCCAGCAGCTTTAGCGGAAGTTTGGGGAATGAGCAGTTCTTC	CASSFSGSLGNEQFF
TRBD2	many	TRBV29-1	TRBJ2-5	TGCAGCGTTTTACGACTAGCGGGGGTTGAGACCCAGTACTTC	CSVLRLAGVETQYF
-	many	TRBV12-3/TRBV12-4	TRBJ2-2	TGTGCCAGCAGTACAGCTCGTAGCACCGGGGAGCTGTTTTTT	CASSTARSTGELFF
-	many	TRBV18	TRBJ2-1	TGTGCCAGCTCACCACTAGCGGCAACCTACAATGAGCAGTTCTTC	CASSPLAATYNEQFF
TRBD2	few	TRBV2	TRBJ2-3	TGTGCCAGCTTAGGCGGGCGGGAGGGTCGCACAGATACGCAGTATTTT	CASLGGREGRTDTQYF
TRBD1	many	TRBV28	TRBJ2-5	TGTGCCAGCAGTTCCCGGGACAGGGGAGGGAAAGAGACCCAGTACTTC	CASSSRDRGGKETQYF
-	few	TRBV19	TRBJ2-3	TGTGCCAGTAGTATGCGGCAGGAAGATACGCAGTATTTT	CASSMRQEDTQYF
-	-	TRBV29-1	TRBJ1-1	TGCAGCGTTGAACGACAGGTGAACACTGAAGCTTTCTTT	CSVERQVNTEAFF
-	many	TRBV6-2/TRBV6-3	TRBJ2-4	TGTGCCAGCAGTTACTCGTTGCGGCTAGCCAAAAACATTCAGTACTTC	CASSYSLRLAKNIQYF
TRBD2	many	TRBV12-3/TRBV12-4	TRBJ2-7	TGTGCCAGCAGTTTACAGGGTACGGGAGGCGAGCAGTACTTC	CASSLQGTGGEQYF
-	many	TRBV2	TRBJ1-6	TGTGCCAGCAGTCAACAGGGTGGGAGTTCACCCCTCCACTTT	CASSQQGGSSPLHF
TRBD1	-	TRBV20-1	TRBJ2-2	TGCAGTGCGATCGACAGGGGTCGTGCGGCCGGGGAGCTGTTTTTT	CSAIDRGRAAGELFF
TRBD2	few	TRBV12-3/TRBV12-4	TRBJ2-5	TGTGCCAGCACCCCGGGACTAGCGGGAGCAGAGACCCAGTACTTC	CASTPGLAGAETQYF
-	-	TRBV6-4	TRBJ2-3	TGTGCCAGCAGCGCCCAGGACAGCGCAGATACGCAGTATTTT	CASSAQDSADTQYF
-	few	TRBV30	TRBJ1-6	TGTGCCTGGAGTGGGCAGGTGAATAATTCACCCCTCCACTTT	CAWSGQVNNSPLHF
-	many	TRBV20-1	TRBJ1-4	TGCAGTGCTAGGATTCCGGGACATAGGAATGAAAAACTGTTTTTT	CSARIPGHRNEKLFF
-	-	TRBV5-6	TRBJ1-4	TGTGCCAGCAGCTTGAGGCTGACAGGACAAAATGAAAAACTGTTTTTT	CASSLRLTGQNEKLFF
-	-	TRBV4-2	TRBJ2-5	TGTGCCAGCAGCCAATGGCTCGCTGGGGCAGAGACCCAGTACTTC	CASSQWLAGAETQYF
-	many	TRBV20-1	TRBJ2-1	TGCAGTGCTCTTCTAGAAGGACATTACAATGAGCAGTTCTTC	CSALLEGHYNEQFF
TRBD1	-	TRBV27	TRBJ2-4	TGTGCCAGCAGTCCGGGCCGGACAGGTGTAGCCAAAAACATTCAGTACTTC	CASSPGRTGVAKNIQYF
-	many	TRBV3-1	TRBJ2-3	TGTGCCAGCAGCCAAGCTAGCGAAGATACGCAGTATTTT	CASSQASEDTQYF
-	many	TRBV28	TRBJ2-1	TGTGCCAGCAACTCGGGGTGGAGCTCCTACAATGAGCAGTTCTTC	CASNSGWSSYNEQFF
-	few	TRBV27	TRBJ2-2	TGTGCCAGCAGTTCACAGGGAGTCGGGGAGCTGTTTTTT	CASSSQGVGELFF
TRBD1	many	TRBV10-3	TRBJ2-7	TGCGCCATCAGTGAGCCGGGACAGCGAAACCTTACCTACGAGCAGTACTTC	CAISEPGQRNLTYEQYF
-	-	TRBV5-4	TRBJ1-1	TGTGCCAGCAGCTTGGCCGGGGGGAGAGTTAACCAAGCTTTCTTT	CASSLAGGRVNQAFF
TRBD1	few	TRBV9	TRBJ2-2	TGTGCCAGCAGCGTAGAGGGACAGGGCCTCACCGGGGAGCTGTTTTTT	CASSVEGQGLTGELFF
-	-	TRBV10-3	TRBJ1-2	TGTGCCATCAGTGATCGTGAGGGGACGACCTTC	CAISDREGTTF
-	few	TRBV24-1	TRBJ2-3	TGTGCCACCAGTGATATTGGGGACCTTAGCACAGATACGCAGTATTTT	CATSDIGDLSTDTQYF